The clone carrying this T cell receptor beta chain showed up many times. The antigen remains undetermined. This specimen comes from a study of immune heterogeneity within non-small cell lung tumors. Bulk tumor genomic DNA, about 620 ng per sample, was used as template. Several biopsies were collected from each primary tumor during surgery. They were spaced as far apart as possible within the tumor mass. Patients underwent curative surgery for non-small cell lung cancer (untreated and newly diagnosed). The CDR3 contains 11 residues. Germline CDR1 SGHAT, CDR2 FQNNGV. V was shortened by 2 bases and J by 4 bases, with 2 bases between the two germline ends. The TCR beta CDR3 region was amplified by multiplex PCR employing 32 V and 13 J primers. From the multiplex PCR reads, TCRdb called clonotypes with MiXCR, one entry per CDR3 protein. This sample has about 10,000 distinct CDR3 sequences; under 20% occur once, and the top ten carry roughly 3.7%.

Regarding the study as a whole: High-frequency T-cell receptor beta clonotypes differed largely between individual patients.

The receptor's source is a man in his forties or fifties with non-small cell lung cancer. The specimen sequenced was lung tumor tissue. V and J are TRBV11-2 and TRBJ2-5; D gene uncertain. CDR3 amino acids: CASSLTETQYF. The DNA for the CDR3 is TGTGCCAGCAGCTTAACAGAGACCCAGTACTTC.